The 20 T cell receptor beta chains below were found in one sample sequenced in a study of early T cells in non-severe SARS-CoV-2 infection. TCRdb itself ran the 5' RACE reads through MiXCR, one entry per CDR3 protein. The repertoire consists of 71,000 or so distinct CDR3 sequences, with approximately 13% occurring once and the leading ten covering over 11%. The material sequenced was whole blood. Receptors were obtained from an adult who was a healthcare worker with PCR-confirmed SARS-CoV-2 infection or an uninfected control (not recorded which).

About this clonotype itself: A much larger clone lies one base from this, so it may be a read error. V and J are TRBV28 and TRBJ2-3; 13 nucleotides align to TRBD2. Germline values: CDR1 MDHEN, CDR2 SYDVKM. The V segment lost 6 bases and the J segment 3 bases; nucleotides outside the gene matches: 6. This CDR3 is built from 16 residues. CDR3 DNA sequence: TGTGCCAGCAGCCCACCACTAGCGGGGGGGACAGATACGCAGTATTTT. This sequence encodes CASSPPLAGGTDTQYF.

In its sample, this clonotype was seen a few times. CDR3: CASSLPPWGGTEAFF. As DNA, the CDR3 is TGCGCCAGCAGCCTACCCCCTTGGGGCGGTACTGAAGCTTTCTTT. The rearrangement uses TRBV5-1 and TRBJ1-1; tentative D call: TRBD1 (5 bases). Per the germline V gene, CDR1 is SGHRS and CDR2 is YFSETQ. The CDR3 is 15 residues long. The ends were cut back, 4 bases at V and 5 bases at J, with 18 bases in the middle.

V gene TRBV6-2 or TRBV6-3 combines with J gene TRBJ2-3; 11 bases fit TRBD2. This CDR3 region has 14 residues. The trim removed 7 bases at V and 4 bases at J, leaving 4 bases unmatched. Germline CDR1 and CDR2: MNHEY and SVGEGT. CDR3 amino acids: CASTRLAGPDTQYF. The CDR3, as DNA: TGTGCCAGCACCAGACTAGCGGGGCCAGATACGCAGTATTTT.

This clonotype appeared many times. The chain is built from TRBV6-5 and TRBJ1-1, with TRBD1 as a possible D gene (5 bases). V was cut by 8 bases and J by 1 base, with 8 bases left in between. The germline gives CDR1 MNHEY, CDR2 SVGAGI. There are 12 residues in the CDR3. CDR3 region: CASGARNTEAFF. Written as DNA, the CDR3 is TGTGCCAGCGGGGCGCGGAACACTGAAGCTTTCTTT.

This clonotype was counted ten times or more. The genes are TRBV4-1 and TRBJ2-1; D tentatively reads TRBD1 or TRBD2 (6 bases each). Germline CDR1 reads MGHRA; CDR2 reads YSYEKL. Trimming removed 1 base from V and 2 bases from J, with 15 bases in between. This CDR3 spans 17 amino acids. The CDR3 sequence: CASSQVGAGKTYNEQFF. CDR3 nucleotides: TGCGCCAGCAGCCAAGTGGGGGCGGGGAAAACCTACAATGAGCAGTTCTTC.

This clonotype was counted only a few times. The rearrangement links TRBV5-1 to TRBJ1-1; 7 bases match TRBD1. Germline-derived CDR1 and CDR2 are SGHRS and YFSETQ. The CDR3 is 14 amino acids. The V segment lost 4 bases and the J segment 5 bases; nucleotides outside the gene matches: 8. The CDR3 nucleotides read TGCGCCAGCAGCCGACAGGGAGGATCTACTGAAGCTTTCTTT. This translates into CASSRQGGSTEAFF.

The chain couples TRBV24-1 to TRBJ2-5; no reliable D call. With 2 bases removed from V and 4 bases from J, the gap between germline ends came to 7 bases. CDR1 is KGHDR and CDR2 is SFDVKD in the germline V gene. The CDR3 spans 13 residues. In nucleotides, the CDR3 is TGTGCCACCAGTGATTCGAGGCTAGAGACCCAGTACTTC. This codes for CATSDSRLETQYF.

This chain connects TRBV7-2 to TRBJ2-3; 7 nucleotides line up with TRBD2. Germline assignment: CDR1 SGHTA and CDR2 FQGNSA. This CDR3 contains 16 residues. V gave up 3 bases and J gave up 2 bases; unmatched junction bases: 8. CDR3 nucleotides: TGTGCCAGCAGCTTGCGGGAGCCGGACTACACAGATACGCAGTATTTT. This codes for CASSLREPDYTDTQYF.

The J gene is TRBJ2-1, the V gene TRBV11-2; 7 bases align to TRBD2. This CDR3 is built from 16 residues. V lost 5 bases, J lost 6 bases, and 13 bases stayed unmatched. Germline loops: CDR1 SGHAT, CDR2 FQNNGV. The chain's CDR3 is CASSPHTSGGRNEQFF. The CDR3 coding sequence is TGTGCCAGCAGCCCACACACTTCGGGGGGTCGCAATGAGCAGTTCTTC. The entire variable domain, with the rest obtained from reference TRBV11-2 and TRBJ2-1, is as follows: EAGVAQSPRYKIIEKRQSVAFWCNPISGHATLYWYQQILGQGPKLLIQFQNNGVVDDSQLPKDRFSAERLKGVDSTLKIQPAKLEDSAVYLCASSPHTSGGRNEQFFGPGTRLTVL.

This clonotype was recorded many times. V usage is TRBV5-1 and J usage is TRBJ1-2, with 8 positions matching TRBD1. CDR3 size: 14 residues. Germline V gene lookup returns CDR1 SGHRS and CDR2 YFSETQ. After removal of 1 base from V and 5 bases from J, the junction contained 4 bases not matched to a gene. The CDR3 region has the DNA TGCGCCAGCAGCTTGAACAGGGGGTCATATGGCTACACCTTC. Translation: CASSLNRGSYGYTF. Based on the CDR3 plus reference TRBV5-1 and TRBJ1-2, the full variable domain is KAGVTQTPRYLIKTRGQQVTLSCSPISGHRSVSWYQQTPGQGLQFLFEYFSETQRNKGNFPGRFSGRQFSNSRSEMNVSTLELGDSALYLCASSLNRGSYGYTFGSGTRLTVV.

This clonotype turned up a few times. The chain carries TRBV28 and TRBJ1-5; perhaps TRBD1 as D (5 bases). CDR1 and CDR2 from the germline V gene are MDHEN and SYDVKM. The CDR3 length is 14 residues. V was trimmed by 1 base and J by 3 bases, leaving 7 bases between them. The CDR3 sequence is CASSLYRTNQPQHF. CDR3 sequence (DNA): TGTGCCAGCAGTTTATACAGGACCAATCAGCCCCAGCATTTT.

J is TRBJ2-3 and V is TRBV29-1; 7 bases line up with TRBD1. Losses at the gene ends were 6 bases for V and 2 bases for J; bases not matched to a gene: 5. The germline V gene encodes CDR1 SQVTM and CDR2 ANQGSEA. The CDR3 spans 13 residues. The CDR3 sequence: CSVAGQVTDTQYF. In DNA form, the CDR3 reads TGCAGCGTCGCTGGACAGGTCACAGATACGCAGTATTTT.

The chain employs TRBV29-1 and TRBJ1-1; tentative D call: TRBD1 (5 bases). Germline CDR1 is SQVTM and CDR2 is ANQGSEA. The CDR3 is made up of 13 amino acids. V gave up 5 bases and J gave up 0 bases, with 10 bases separating them. CDR3: CSVSRVLNTEAFF. CDR3 sequence (DNA): TGCAGCGTTAGCAGGGTATTGAACACTGAAGCTTTCTTT.

The chain recombines TRBV11-2 with TRBJ2-7, with 8 bases aligning to TRBD1. The germline V gene has CDR1 SGHAT and CDR2 FQNNGV. This CDR3 is 14 amino acids long. The V gene end was trimmed by 5 bases and the J gene end by 3 bases; junction bases not matched to a gene: 6. The CDR3 is CASSTRGTGYEQYF. The CDR3 DNA is TGTGCCAGCAGCACCCGAGGGACAGGCTACGAGCAGTACTTC.

This rearrangement joins TRBV7-2 to TRBJ2-3, with D possibly matching TRBD1 (6 bases). The CDR3 totals 11 residues. The germline gives CDR1 SGHTA, CDR2 FQGNSA. Trimming removed 2 bases at V and 14 bases at J, with 11 bases between. CDR3 sequence reads: CASSLMGARYF. The CDR3 bases are TGTGCCAGCAGCTTAATGGGGGCCCGGTATTTT.

The rearrangement uses TRBV20-1 and TRBJ2-7; D unclear. The V gene's germline CDR1 is DFQATT and CDR2 SNEGSKA (reference sequence). The V gene lost 4 bases and the J gene lost 0 bases, with 7 bases spanning the gap. This CDR3 is built from 12 residues. CDR3 coding DNA: TGCAGTGCTACGTCCAGCTCCTACGAGCAGTACTTC. This gives the protein CSATSSSYEQYF.

This clonotype was detected a few times. The CDR3 protein is CASSEGGTVANQPQHF. CDR3 nucleotide sequence: TGTGCCAGCAGTGAGGGGGGGACAGTAGCTAATCAGCCCCAGCATTTT. The chain employs TRBV6-1 and TRBJ1-5; 7 bases line up with TRBD1. The CDR3 contains 16 residues. The trim removed 3 bases at V and 4 bases at J, leaving 9 bases unmatched. Germline V CDR1 and CDR2: MNHNS, SASEGT.

The table lists this clonotype with many counts. This chain uses TRBV6-2 or TRBV6-3 with TRBJ2-3; no clear D. The CDR3 has 13 residues. Germline CDR1 is MNHEY and CDR2 is SVGEGT. The V end was cut by 5 bases, the J end by 4 bases, with 10 bases between. CDR3 sequence reads: CASSAKESDTQYF. Here the CDR3 DNA reads TGTGCCAGCAGTGCCAAAGAATCAGATACGCAGTATTTT.

The V gene is TRBV6-9, the J gene TRBJ2-5; TRBD2 matches 8 bases. From germline, CDR1 is MNHGY and CDR2 SVAAGI. V lost 3 bases, J lost 8 bases, and 5 bases stayed unmatched. The CDR3 totals 13 residues. In nucleotides, the CDR3 is TGTGCCAGCAGTTACCCCGCGGGGGGAACCCAGTACTTC. This gives the protein CASSYPAGGTQYF.

The rearrangement links TRBV10-3 to TRBJ1-2; unclear D gene. Trimming shortened V by 2 bases and J by 8 bases, and 9 bases separated the two germline ends. The CDR3 covers 12 residues. CDR1 ENHRY and CDR2 SYGVKD come from the germline V gene. The CDR3 nucleotides are TGTGCCATCAGTGAGCGGGGAGACGGCTACACCTTC. Translated: CAISERGDGYTF.